This entry lists 11 T cell receptor beta chains sequenced from one sample in a study of early T cells in non-severe SARS-CoV-2 infection. TCRdb reanalysed the 5' RACE reads using MiXCR and keeps one entry per CDR3 protein. There are about 59,000 distinct CDR3 sequences in the sample; 13% occur only once, and roughly 10% lies in the top ten. This specimen consisted of whole blood, obtained at baseline. The receptors stem from an adult who was a healthcare worker with PCR-confirmed SARS-CoV-2 infection or an uninfected control (not recorded which).

This rearrangement joins TRBV5-1 to TRBJ2-3; 8 nucleotides agree with TRBD1. The CDR3 loop spans 14 amino acids. Looked up from germline, CDR1 is SGHRS and CDR2 is YFSETQ. The trim removed 2 bases at V and 4 bases at J, leaving 3 bases unmatched. CDR3 amino acids: CASSFQGAADTQYF. The CDR3 bases are TGCGCCAGCAGCTTCCAGGGGGCGGCAGATACGCAGTATTTT. Looking up the rest from reference TRBV5-1 and TRBJ2-3 gives the full variable domain: KAGVTQTPRYLIKTRGQQVTLSCSPISGHRSVSWYQQTPGQGLQFLFEYFSETQRNKGNFPGRFSGRQFSNSRSEMNVSTLELGDSALYLCASSFQGAADTQYFGPGTRLTVL.

This clonotype came up a few times. The V call is TRBV14, the J call TRBJ2-2, with TRBD2 as a possible D gene (5 bases). This CDR3 is 16 amino acids long. Between the trimmed V and J ends, which lost 4 bases and 0 bases, there was a span of 12 bases. The V gene's germline CDR1 is SGHDN and CDR2 FVKESK. The CDR3 DNA follows: TGTGCCAGCAGCCGTCTCGGGGTAGCGAACACCGGGGAGCTGTTTTTT. Translating gives CASSRLGVANTGELFF.

V usage is TRBV4-2 and J usage is TRBJ1-4; D possibly corresponds to TRBD1 (5 bases). Germline CDR1 LGHNA, CDR2 YNFKEQ. Trimming pared 3 bases from V and 0 bases from J, leaving 8 bases between. The CDR3 extends over 15 amino acids. For the CDR3, the DNA is TGTGCCAGCAGCCAGAGGGACTCAACTAATGAAAAACTGTTTTTT. Translated: CASSQRDSTNEKLFF.

This clonotype was counted only a few times. This chain links TRBV5-6 with TRBJ1-5; D may be TRBD1 (6 bases). This CDR3 has 16 residues. V shed 2 bases and J shed 0 bases, with 12 bases lying between them. Germline V lookup: CDR1 SGHDT, CDR2 YYEEEE. The CDR3 spells CASSLRTDDSNQPQHF. The CDR3, as DNA: TGTGCCAGCAGCTTAAGGACAGACGATAGCAATCAGCCCCAGCATTTT. The whole variable domain, remainder taken from reference TRBV5-6 and TRBJ1-5, is DAGVTQSPTHLIKTRGQQVTLRCSPKSGHDTVSWYQQALGQGPQFIFQYYEEEERQRGNFPDRFSGHQFPNYSSELNVNALLLGDSALYLCASSLRTDDSNQPQHFGDGTRLSIL.

Only a few counts were recorded for this clonotype. The V gene is TRBV7-3, the J gene TRBJ1-5; the D gene is possibly TRBD1 (6 bases). The CDR3 is 10 amino acids. V was cut by 11 bases and J by 6 bases, with 8 bases left in between. CDR1 is SGHTA, CDR2 FQGTGA, per germline. The CDR3 protein is CAGGPQPQHF. In nucleotides, the CDR3 is TGTGCCGGGGGGCCTCAGCCCCAGCATTTT.

This clonotype was observed many times. The rearrangement joins TRBV19 to TRBJ2-3; 12 nucleotides align to TRBD2. The CDR3 extends over 18 amino acids. The V gene end was trimmed by 3 bases and the J gene end by 1 base; junction bases not matched to a gene: 8. Germline V gene data show CDR1 as LNHDA and CDR2 as SQIVND (reference sequence). This CDR3 is CASSILAGGPAGTDTQYF. CDR3 sequence (DNA): TGTGCCAGTAGTATCCTAGCGGGGGGGCCGGCAGGCACAGATACGCAGTATTTT.

The chain uses TRBV18 and TRBJ2-1, with D possibly called TRBD1 or TRBD2 (5 bases each). Germline CDR1 KGHSH, CDR2 LQKENI. The V end was cut by 0 bases, the J end by 0 bases, with 6 bases between. CDR3 length: 15 residues. As DNA, the CDR3 is TGTGCCAGCTCACCACCGGGACGCTCCTACAATGAGCAGTTCTTC. Protein: CASSPPGRSYNEQFF.

Many counts were recorded for this clonotype. The chain has TRBV28 and TRBJ1-2; D unclear. Germline V gene data show CDR1 as MDHEN and CDR2 as SYDVKM. The length of the CDR3 is 15 residues. V was cut by 6 bases and J by 2 bases, with 16 bases left in between. The CDR3 DNA reads TGTGCCAGCAGGGGAATTATCCGTATAAACTATGGCTACACCTTC. The encoded protein is CASRGIIRINYGYTF.

This clonotype was seen more than once but under ten times. The chain couples TRBV20-1 to TRBJ1-3; unclear D gene. CDR3 size: 12 residues. Between the trimmed V and J ends, which lost 5 bases and 8 bases, there was a span of 13 bases. In germline, CDR1 is DFQATT, CDR2 SNEGSKA (reference sequence). DNA for the CDR3: TGCAGTGCTGGGCACAGTTCAGACACCATATATTTT. Protein product: CSAGHSSDTIYF.

The V and J genes are TRBV6-5 and TRBJ1-1; tentatively, D is TRBD1 (5 bases). The V gene lost 6 bases and the J gene lost 7 bases, with 18 bases spanning the gap. The CDR3 is 14 amino acids. Germline assignment: CDR1 MNHEY and CDR2 SVGAGI. CDR3 coding DNA: TGTGCCAGCAGCCGGCCGCAGGGCCGGGGTGAAGCTTTCTTT. Encoded protein: CASSRPQGRGEAFF.

There are a few counts of this clonotype. V usage is TRBV6-1 and J usage is TRBJ1-1; maybe TRBD1 (6 bases). The V end lost 5 bases, the J end lost 2 bases, and 18 bases lay between the germline ends. Germline V gene data show CDR1 as MNHNS and CDR2 as SASEGT. This CDR3 has 16 amino acids. CDR3 in amino acids: CASSSPWGAVNTEAFF. The CDR3 DNA reads as TGTGCCAGCAGTTCCCCTTGGGGGGCGGTCAACACTGAAGCTTTCTTT.